This TCR beta chain was identified in a study of T-cell memory formation after mild COVID-19. Study information: Clusters were largely donor specific.

One entry per CDR3 protein results from TCRdb running MiXCR on the 5' RACE reads. The sample yields hundreds of thousands of distinct CDR3 sequences, over 15% seen once. The CDR3 extends over 14 amino acids. The J segment lost 3 bases and the V segment lost 3 bases, leaving 5 bases of the junction unmatched. Germline V CDR1 and CDR2: GTSNPN, SVGIG (reference sequence). This clonotype was seen a single time. The gene calls are TRBV30 and TRBJ2-1; 7 bases line up with TRBD2. This receptor was identified in an adult woman who had mild COVID-19 (a few samples of this study predate the infection). Cell type and time point are not known. Input material: PBMCs or a T cell subset sorted from them (not recorded which). The DNA for the CDR3 is TGTGCCTGGAGCTTCCTAGCGGTCTACAATGAGCAGTTCTTC. Translation gives CAWSFLAVYNEQFF.